These 25 T cell receptor beta chains came from one sample sequenced in a study of cytomegalovirus exposure and HLA in healthy donors. Amplification used 60 Vbeta primers and 13 Jbeta primers. Assay used: immunoSEQ multiplex PCR; TCRdb lists only in-frame clones, some missing. The sample comprises around 130,000 clones, 74% of which are singletons, and about 6% rests with the top ten. The material sequenced was PBMCs. Receptors originate from a woman aged 45 to 65 in good health and CMV-seropositive.

V is TRBV6-5 and J is TRBJ1-3; D gene uncertain. The germline CDR1 and CDR2 sequences are MNHEY and SVGAGI. There are 14 residues in the CDR3. The V and J ends lost 6 bases and 1 base respectively, with 10 bases between them. CDR3 DNA: TGTGCCAGCAGGCCGTCCTATTCTGGAAACACCATATATTTT. Encoded protein: CASRPSYSGNTIYF.

In its sample, this clone was seen a few times. The chain is built from TRBV5-1 and TRBJ2-1; D might be TRBD1 (7 bases). V was pared by 7 bases and J by 7 bases, with 15 bases between. Germline lookup yields CDR1 SGHRS and CDR2 YFSETQ. CDR3 size: 13 residues. The CDR3 DNA sequence: TGCGCCAGCCAGGGGGAGGTGTCGAATGAGCAGTTCTTC. It specifies CASQGEVSNEQFF.

The J gene is TRBJ2-7, the V gene TRBV11-3; D gene ambiguous. The length of the CDR3 is 12 residues. Germline CDR1 reads SGHNT; CDR2 reads YENEEA. Trimming removed 1 base at V and 12 bases at J, with 13 bases between. The CDR3 nucleotides read TGTGCCAGCAGCTTAGGAGTGAACGAACTGTACTTC. Amino acid sequence: CASSLGVNELYF.

J is TRBJ2-5 and V is TRBV19; 15 bases align to TRBD2. V was clipped by 5 bases and J by 9 bases; unmatched bases: 10. Germline V gives CDR1 LNHDA, CDR2 SQIVND (reference sequence). This CDR3 comprises 16 residues. CDR3 amino acids: CASSPGLAGGQGPQYF. The CDR3 DNA sequence: TGTGCCAGTAGTCCCGGACTAGCGGGGGGGCAGGGCCCCCAGTACTTC.

The chain uses TRBV2 and TRBJ1-5, with no clear D. Trimming removed 4 bases at V and 6 bases at J, with 10 bases between. The germline V gene has CDR1 SNHLY and CDR2 FYNNEI. The CDR3 is 13 residues long. The CDR3 nucleotides read TGTGCCAGCAGTGCCGGGGTCGGTCAGCCCCAGCATTTT. Residues: CASSAGVGQPQHF.

This clone was counted only a few times. V gene TRBV4-3 combines with J gene TRBJ1-1; D remains ambiguous. Per germline, CDR1 LGHNA and CDR2 YSLEER. There are 13 residues in the CDR3. The V gene lost 2 bases and the J gene lost 2 bases, with 6 bases spanning the gap. CDR3 amino acids: CASSQSVNTEAFF. DNA for the CDR3: TGCGCCAGCAGCCAATCGGTAAACACTGAAGCTTTCTTT.

The chain combines TRBV5-4 with TRBJ2-1, with 9 positions matching TRBD1. CDR1 and CDR2 (germline): SGHNT, YYREEE (reference sequence). This CDR3 is built from 17 residues. The J segment lost 5 bases and the V segment lost 4 bases, leaving 13 bases of the junction unmatched. The CDR3 sequence is CASSLSRTGVRHNEQFF. The DNA for the CDR3 is TGTGCCAGCAGCCTCTCTCGGACAGGGGTTCGCCACAATGAGCAGTTCTTC.

This chain links TRBV5-1 with TRBJ2-3; 9 positions match TRBD1. J was trimmed by 6 bases and V by 6 bases; bases with no gene match: 8. The CDR3 totals 14 residues. Germline V gene lookup returns CDR1 SGHRS and CDR2 YFSETQ. CDR3 region: CASTTGTGKDTQYF. The CDR3 DNA reads TGCGCCAGCACCACGGGGACAGGGAAGGATACGCAGTATTTT.

CDR3 nucleotides: TGTGCCGGAGGGGCAGGGATGAACACTGAAGCTTTCTTT. Amino acids: CAGGAGMNTEAFF. The chain uses TRBV5-4 and TRBJ1-1; possible D gene TRBD1, 5 bases. The CDR3 is 13 amino acids. Germline V CDR1 and CDR2: SGHNT, YYREEE (reference sequence). Trimming shortened V by 10 bases and J by 0 bases, and 13 bases separated the two germline ends.

This chain uses TRBV30 with TRBJ1-4; D unclear. Germline V gene lookup returns CDR1 GTSNPN and CDR2 SVGIG (reference sequence). The CDR3 runs to 14 residues. V dropped 2 bases and J dropped 4 bases, with 11 bases sitting between them. The CDR3 bases are TGTGCCTGGAGTCTCTATGCGGGTAATGAAAAACTGTTTTTT. This sequence encodes CAWSLYAGNEKLFF.

The genes are TRBV6-6 and TRBJ2-7, with 8 bases identical to TRBD2. This CDR3 spans 13 amino acids. Germline V gene lookup returns CDR1 MNHNY and CDR2 SVGAGI (reference sequence). The V and J ends lost 6 bases and 4 bases, in that order; junction bases with no gene match: 5. The CDR3 DNA is TGTGCCAGCAGCCGAGCGGGGGCTTACGAGCAGTACTTC. Its translation: CASSRAGAYEQYF.

V is TRBV7-2 and J is TRBJ2-6, with D unclear. The CDR3 runs 15 residues. Germline V gives CDR1 SGHTA, CDR2 FQGNSA. V was pared by 6 bases and J by 0 bases, with 9 bases between. In nucleotides, the CDR3 is TGTGCCAGCAGAGCCACGGGCTCTGGGGCCAACGTCCTGACTTTC. Residues: CASRATGSGANVLTF.

The V and J genes are TRBV7-2 and TRBJ1-3, with D uncertain. The V end was cut by 5 bases, the J end by 0 bases, with 11 bases between. Germline V gene lookup returns CDR1 SGHTA and CDR2 FQGNSA. The CDR3 loop spans 15 amino acids. CDR3 in DNA: TGTGCCAGCAGCCCCCCCGCCAGCTCTGGAAACACCATATATTTT. Residues: CASSPPASSGNTIYF.

This clone was recorded only once. This chain uses TRBV30 with TRBJ1-2, with TRBD1 identical over 7 bases. Germline V gene lookup returns CDR1 GTSNPN and CDR2 SVGIG (reference sequence). This CDR3 has 14 amino acids. V dropped 6 bases and J dropped 4; count of bases not matched to a gene: 11. Written as DNA, the CDR3 is TGTGCCTGCCAGGGGGGACGAGTAGCCTATGGCTACACCTTC. It specifies CACQGGRVAYGYTF.

This clone showed up many times. The rearrangement uses TRBV4-1 and TRBJ2-7, with 10 bases lining up with TRBD2. V dropped 4 bases and J dropped 0; count of bases not matched to a gene: 12. Germline values: CDR1 MGHRA, CDR2 YSYEKL. This CDR3 contains 18 residues. In nucleotides, the CDR3 is TGCGCCAGCAGCCCCTGGGGCTCTCTAGCGGGGGACTCCTACGAGCAGTACTTC. It yields the protein CASSPWGSLAGDSYEQYF.

V and J are TRBV11-1 and TRBJ2-2, with D possibly being TRBD2 (5 bases). Trimming shortened V by 5 bases and J by 3 bases, and 10 bases separated the two germline ends. The CDR3 contains 14 residues. CDR1 and CDR2 (germline): SGHAT, FQDESV (reference sequence). Here the CDR3 DNA reads TGTGCCAGCAGCGCGGGCCGCTACACCGGGGAGCTGTTTTTT. Its translation: CASSAGRYTGELFF.

J is TRBJ1-1 and V is TRBV6-5; TRBD1 might be the D (6 bases). The germline V gene has CDR1 MNHEY and CDR2 SVGAGI. The CDR3 covers 14 residues. V was clipped by 5 bases and J by 4 bases, with 14 bases between them. The CDR3 DNA reads TGTGCCAGCAGTAACACCAGGGGATCCACTGAAGCTTTCTTT. Amino acid sequence: CASSNTRGSTEAFF.

This chain links TRBV6-1 with TRBJ1-1; the match to TRBD1 covers 7 bases. Trimming cost V 3 bases and J 7 bases; bases outside gene matches: 8. Looked up from germline, CDR1 is MNHNS and CDR2 is SASEGT. This CDR3 region has 14 residues. Here the CDR3 DNA reads TGTGCCAGCAGTGACTACAGGGGAAAGGGTGAAGCTTTCTTT. Its translation: CASSDYRGKGEAFF.

The CDR3 sequence: CASRAGTGAGETQYF. DNA of the CDR3: TGTGCCAGCAGGGCCGGGACAGGGGCAGGAGAGACCCAGTACTTC. This chain joins TRBV2 and TRBJ2-5; 10 positions agree with TRBD1. Germline assignment: CDR1 SNHLY and CDR2 FYNNEI. The trim removed 6 bases at V and 4 bases at J, leaving 8 bases unmatched. The CDR3 has 15 amino acids.

The chain links TRBV5-1 to TRBJ2-2; 9 bases align to TRBD1. The V gene end was trimmed by 6 bases and the J gene end by 3 bases; junction bases not matched to a gene: 9. This CDR3 is built from 16 residues. Per the germline V gene, CDR1 is SGHRS and CDR2 is YFSETQ. The CDR3 DNA reads TGCGCCAGCATGGATCCCAGGACAGGGGACACCGGGGAGCTGTTTTTT. This codes for CASMDPRTGDTGELFF.

This chain connects TRBV7-8 to TRBJ2-2, with 9 bases aligning to TRBD1. The CDR3 has 15 amino acids. CDR1 is SGHVS and CDR2 is FQNEAQ in the germline V gene. J lost 1 base, V lost 10 bases, and 7 bases had no gene match. CDR3 sequence: CANGETGGNTGELFF. As DNA, the CDR3 is TGTGCCAACGGCGAGACAGGGGGGAACACCGGGGAGCTGTTTTTT.

The gene calls are TRBV6-8 and TRBJ1-5; a possible D gene is TRBD1 (6 bases). This CDR3 is 17 amino acids long. Germline V CDR1 and CDR2: MNHGY, SAAAGT. V was cut by 2 bases and J by 0 bases, with 14 bases left in between. The CDR3 DNA reads TGTGCCAGCAGTTACGGCCGGGGACAAGATAGCAATCAGCCCCAGCATTTT. Translating gives CASSYGRGQDSNQPQHF.

The gene calls are TRBV4-2 and TRBJ2-7; 8 bases line up with TRBD1. After removal of 1 base from V and 0 bases from J, the junction contained 8 bases not matched to a gene. The germline V gene has CDR1 LGHNA and CDR2 YNFKEQ. CDR3 length equals 17 residues. The CDR3 coding sequence is TGTGCCAGCAGCCAAGCTATTCCCGGGACAGGCTCCTACGAGCAGTACTTC. The encoded protein is CASSQAIPGTGSYEQYF.

The chain links TRBV21-1 to TRBJ2-2; the table's D gene call, TRBD2, was not cross checked with the DNA. TRBV21-1 is reported as a pseudogene. The CDR3 covers 15 residues. The CDR3 sequence: CASSSEGRRTGELFF. DNA for the CDR3: TGTGCCAGCAGCTCGGAGGGTAGACGCACCGGGGAGCTGTTTTTT.

V is TRBV27 and J is TRBJ2-5; weak D call: TRBD2 (5 bases). Judging by the DNA end, TRBJ2-7 fits better; the J call may be wrong. Germline V lookup: CDR1 MNHEY, CDR2 SMNVEV (reference sequence). The CDR3 totals 13 residues. The chain's CDR3 is CASSMAGPYEQYF. CDR3 nucleotides: TGTGCCAGCAGTATGGCGGGTCCCTACGAGCAGTACTTC.